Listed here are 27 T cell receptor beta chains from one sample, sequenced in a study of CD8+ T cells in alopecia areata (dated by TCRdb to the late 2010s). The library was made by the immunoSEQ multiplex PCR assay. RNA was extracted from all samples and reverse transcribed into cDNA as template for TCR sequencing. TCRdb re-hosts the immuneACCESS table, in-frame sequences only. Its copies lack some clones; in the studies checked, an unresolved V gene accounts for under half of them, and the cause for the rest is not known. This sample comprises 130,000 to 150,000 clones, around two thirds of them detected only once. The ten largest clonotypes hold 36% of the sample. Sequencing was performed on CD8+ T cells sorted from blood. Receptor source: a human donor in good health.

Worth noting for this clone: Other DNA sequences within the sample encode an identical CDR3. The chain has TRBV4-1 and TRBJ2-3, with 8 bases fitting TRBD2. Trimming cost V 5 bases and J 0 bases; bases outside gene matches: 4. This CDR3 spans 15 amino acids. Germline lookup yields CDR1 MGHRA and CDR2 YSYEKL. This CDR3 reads CASSTTSGSTDTQYF. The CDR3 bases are TGCGCCAGCAGCACAACTAGCGGAAGCACAGATACGCAGTATTTT.

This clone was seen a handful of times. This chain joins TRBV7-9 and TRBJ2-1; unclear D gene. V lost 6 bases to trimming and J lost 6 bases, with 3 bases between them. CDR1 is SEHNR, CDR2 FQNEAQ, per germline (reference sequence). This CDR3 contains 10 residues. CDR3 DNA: TGTGCCAGCAGGATCAATGAGCAGTTCTTC. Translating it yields CASRINEQFF.

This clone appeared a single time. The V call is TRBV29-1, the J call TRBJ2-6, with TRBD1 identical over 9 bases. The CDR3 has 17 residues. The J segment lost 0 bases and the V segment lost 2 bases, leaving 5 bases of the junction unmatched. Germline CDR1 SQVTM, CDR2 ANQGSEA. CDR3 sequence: CSVESRDRDSGANVLTF. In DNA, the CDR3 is TGCAGCGTTGAATCCCGGGACAGGGACTCTGGGGCCAACGTCCTGACTTTC.

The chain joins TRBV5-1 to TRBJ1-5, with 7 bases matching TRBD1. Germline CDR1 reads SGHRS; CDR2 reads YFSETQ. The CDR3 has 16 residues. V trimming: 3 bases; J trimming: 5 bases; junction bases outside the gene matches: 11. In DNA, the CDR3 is TGCGCCAGCAGCTGGCGGGGACAGAGGGGGCATCAGCCCCAGCATTTT. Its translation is CASSWRGQRGHQPQHF.

The DNA for the CDR3 is TGTGCCTGTGAAGATTACGGACTAGCGGCGAACACCGGGGAGCTGTTTTTT. Translated, it gives CACEDYGLAANTGELFF. The chain recombines TRBV30 with TRBJ2-2; 10 bases agree with TRBD2. This CDR3 is 17 amino acids long. V gave up 6 bases and J gave up 0 bases; unmatched junction bases: 10. The germline V gene has CDR1 GTSNPN and CDR2 SVGIG (reference sequence).

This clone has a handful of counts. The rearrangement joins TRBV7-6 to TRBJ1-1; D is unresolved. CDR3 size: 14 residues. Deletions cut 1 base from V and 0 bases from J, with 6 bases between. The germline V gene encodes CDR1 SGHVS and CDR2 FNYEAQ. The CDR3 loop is CASSLGEMNTEAFF. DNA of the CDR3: TGTGCCAGCAGCTTAGGAGAGATGAACACTGAAGCTTTCTTT.

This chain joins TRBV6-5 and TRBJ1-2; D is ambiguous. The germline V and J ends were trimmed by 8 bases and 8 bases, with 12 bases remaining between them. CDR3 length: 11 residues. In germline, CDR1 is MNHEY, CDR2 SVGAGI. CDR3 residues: CASAGSRGYTF. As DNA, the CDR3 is TGTGCCAGCGCGGGGTCACGGGGCTACACCTTC.

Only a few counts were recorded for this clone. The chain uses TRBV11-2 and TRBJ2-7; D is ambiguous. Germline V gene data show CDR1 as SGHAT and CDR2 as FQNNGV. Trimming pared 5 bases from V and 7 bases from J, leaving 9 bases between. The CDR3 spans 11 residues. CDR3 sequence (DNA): TGTGCCAGCAGCCCATTGAGGGAGCAGTACTTC. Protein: CASSPLREQYF.

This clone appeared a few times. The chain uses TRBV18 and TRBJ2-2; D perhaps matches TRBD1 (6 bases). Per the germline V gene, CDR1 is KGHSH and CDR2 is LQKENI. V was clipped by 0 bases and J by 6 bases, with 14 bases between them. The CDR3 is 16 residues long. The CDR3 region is CASSPPSRQAAGELFF. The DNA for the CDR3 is TGTGCCAGCTCACCACCGTCTCGACAGGCAGCCGGGGAGCTGTTTTTT.

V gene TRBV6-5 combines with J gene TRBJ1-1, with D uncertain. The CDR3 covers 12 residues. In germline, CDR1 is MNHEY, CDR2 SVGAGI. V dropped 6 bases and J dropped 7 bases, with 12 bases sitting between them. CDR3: CASSPGELEAFF. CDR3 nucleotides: TGTGCCAGCAGCCCCGGGGAACTTGAAGCTTTCTTT.

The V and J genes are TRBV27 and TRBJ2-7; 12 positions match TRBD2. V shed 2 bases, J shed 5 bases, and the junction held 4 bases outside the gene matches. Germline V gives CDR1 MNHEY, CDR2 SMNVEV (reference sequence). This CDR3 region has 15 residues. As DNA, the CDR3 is TGTGCCAGCAGTTTACTAGCGGGAGGGCCCAACGAGCAGTACTTC. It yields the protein CASSLLAGGPNEQYF.

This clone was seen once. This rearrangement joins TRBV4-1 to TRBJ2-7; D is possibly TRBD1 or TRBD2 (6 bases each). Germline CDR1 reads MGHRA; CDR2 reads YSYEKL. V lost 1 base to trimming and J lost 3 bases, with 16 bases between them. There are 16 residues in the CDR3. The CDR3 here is CASSQGFEGGNYEQYF. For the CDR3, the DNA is TGCGCCAGCAGCCAAGGGTTTGAGGGGGGTAACTACGAGCAGTACTTC.

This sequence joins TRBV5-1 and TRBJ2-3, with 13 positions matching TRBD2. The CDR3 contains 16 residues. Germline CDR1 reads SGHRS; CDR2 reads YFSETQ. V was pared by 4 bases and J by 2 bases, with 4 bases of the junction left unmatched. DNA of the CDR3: TGCGCCAGCAGCATGGGACTAGCGGGGACCACAGATACGCAGTATTTT. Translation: CASSMGLAGTTDTQYF.

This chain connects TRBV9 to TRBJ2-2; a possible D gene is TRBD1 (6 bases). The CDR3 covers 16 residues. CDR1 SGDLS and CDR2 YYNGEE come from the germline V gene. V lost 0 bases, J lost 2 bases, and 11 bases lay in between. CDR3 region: CASSVARGQNTGELFF. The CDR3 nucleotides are TGTGCCAGCAGCGTAGCTAGGGGACAAAACACCGGGGAGCTGTTTTTT.

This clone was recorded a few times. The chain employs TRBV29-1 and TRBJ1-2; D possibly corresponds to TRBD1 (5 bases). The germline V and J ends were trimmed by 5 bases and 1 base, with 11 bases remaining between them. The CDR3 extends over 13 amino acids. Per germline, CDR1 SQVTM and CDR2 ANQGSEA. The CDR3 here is CSVPGTGNYGYTF. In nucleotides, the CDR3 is TGCAGCGTTCCCGGGACGGGTAACTATGGCTACACCTTC.

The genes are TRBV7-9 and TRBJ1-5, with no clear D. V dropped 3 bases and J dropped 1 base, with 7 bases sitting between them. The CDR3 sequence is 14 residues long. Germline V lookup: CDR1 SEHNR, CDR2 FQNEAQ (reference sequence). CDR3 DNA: TGTGCCAGCAGCTTGGCCGAAAGCAATCAGCCCCAGCATTTT. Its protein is CASSLAESNQPQHF.

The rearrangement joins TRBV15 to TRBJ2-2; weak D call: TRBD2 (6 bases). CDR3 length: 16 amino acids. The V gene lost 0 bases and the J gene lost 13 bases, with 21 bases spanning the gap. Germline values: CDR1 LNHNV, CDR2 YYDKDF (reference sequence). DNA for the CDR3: TGTGCCACCAGCAGAGATTCGCCAGCCTACCGGGGAGGGCTGTTTTTT. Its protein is CATSRDSPAYRGGLFF.

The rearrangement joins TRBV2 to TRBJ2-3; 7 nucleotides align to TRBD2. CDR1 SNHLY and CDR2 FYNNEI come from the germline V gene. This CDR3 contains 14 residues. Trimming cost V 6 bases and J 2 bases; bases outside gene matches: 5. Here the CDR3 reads CASRPSGYTDTQYF. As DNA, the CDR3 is TGTGCCAGCAGGCCTAGCGGATACACAGATACGCAGTATTTT.

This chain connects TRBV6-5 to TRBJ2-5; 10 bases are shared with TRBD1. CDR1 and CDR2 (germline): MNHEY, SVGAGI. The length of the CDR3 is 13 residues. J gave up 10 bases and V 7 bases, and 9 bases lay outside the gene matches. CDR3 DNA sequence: TGTGCCAGCACTACCGGGACAGGGGCTTACCAGTACTTC. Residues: CASTTGTGAYQYF.

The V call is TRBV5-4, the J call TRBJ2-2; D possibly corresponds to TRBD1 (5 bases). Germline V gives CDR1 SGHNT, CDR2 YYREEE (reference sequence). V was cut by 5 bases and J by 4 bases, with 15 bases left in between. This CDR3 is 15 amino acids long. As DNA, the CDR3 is TGTGCCAGCAGACCCTCGACAGACCTCACCGGGGAGCTGTTTTTT. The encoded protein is CASRPSTDLTGELFF.

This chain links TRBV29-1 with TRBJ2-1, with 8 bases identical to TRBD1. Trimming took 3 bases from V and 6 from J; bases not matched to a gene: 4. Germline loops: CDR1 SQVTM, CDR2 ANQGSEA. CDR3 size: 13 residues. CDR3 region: CSVETGQGNEQFF. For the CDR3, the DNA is TGCAGCGTTGAGACCGGACAGGGCAATGAGCAGTTCTTC.

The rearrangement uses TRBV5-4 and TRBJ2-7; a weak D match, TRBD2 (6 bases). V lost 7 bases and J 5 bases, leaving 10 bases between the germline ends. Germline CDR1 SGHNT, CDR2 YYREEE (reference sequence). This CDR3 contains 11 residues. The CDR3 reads CASHRRDEQYF. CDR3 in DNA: TGTGCCAGCCACAGGAGGGACGAGCAGTACTTC.

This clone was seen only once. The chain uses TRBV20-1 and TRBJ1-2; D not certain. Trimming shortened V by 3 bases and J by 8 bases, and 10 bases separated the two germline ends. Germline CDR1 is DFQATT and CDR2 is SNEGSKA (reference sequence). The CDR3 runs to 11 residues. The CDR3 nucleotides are TGCAGTGCTAGTCCTGATAACGGCTACACCTTC. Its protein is CSASPDNGYTF.

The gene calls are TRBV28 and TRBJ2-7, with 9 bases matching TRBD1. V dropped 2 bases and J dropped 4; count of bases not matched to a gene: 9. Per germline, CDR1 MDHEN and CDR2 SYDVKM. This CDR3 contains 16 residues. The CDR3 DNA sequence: TGTGCCAGCAGTTTAGAGATCCGGGACAGGGTATACGAGCAGTACTTC. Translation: CASSLEIRDRVYEQYF.

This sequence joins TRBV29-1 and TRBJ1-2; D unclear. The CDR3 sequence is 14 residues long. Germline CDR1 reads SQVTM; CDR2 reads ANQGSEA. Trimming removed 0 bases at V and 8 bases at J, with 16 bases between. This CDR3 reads CSVEDGERHRGYTF. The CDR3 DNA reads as TGCAGCGTTGAAGATGGGGAGAGACACCGGGGCTACACCTTC.

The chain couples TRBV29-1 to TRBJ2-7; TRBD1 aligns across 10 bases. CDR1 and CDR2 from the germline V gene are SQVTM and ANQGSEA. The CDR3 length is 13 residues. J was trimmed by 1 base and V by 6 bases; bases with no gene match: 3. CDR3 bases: TGCAGCGTCCGGGACAGGGGATCCTACGAGCAGTACTTC. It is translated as CSVRDRGSYEQYF.

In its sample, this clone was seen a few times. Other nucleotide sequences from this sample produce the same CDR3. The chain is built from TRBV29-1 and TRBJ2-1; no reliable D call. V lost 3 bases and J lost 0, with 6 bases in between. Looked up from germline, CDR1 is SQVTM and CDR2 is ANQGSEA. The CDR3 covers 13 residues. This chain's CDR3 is CSVEESSYNEQFF. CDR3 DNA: TGCAGCGTTGAGGAAAGCTCCTACAATGAGCAGTTCTTC.